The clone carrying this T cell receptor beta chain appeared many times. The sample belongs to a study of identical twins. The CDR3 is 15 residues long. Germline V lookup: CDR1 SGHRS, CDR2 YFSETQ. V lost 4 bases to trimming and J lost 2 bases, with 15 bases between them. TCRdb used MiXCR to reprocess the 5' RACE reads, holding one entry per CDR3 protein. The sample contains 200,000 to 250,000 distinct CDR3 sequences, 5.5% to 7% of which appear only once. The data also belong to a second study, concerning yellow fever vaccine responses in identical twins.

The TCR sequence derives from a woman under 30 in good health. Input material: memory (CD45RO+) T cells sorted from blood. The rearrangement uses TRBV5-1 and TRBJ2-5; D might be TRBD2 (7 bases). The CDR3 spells CASSMRAGTQETQYF. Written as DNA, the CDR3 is TGCGCCAGCAGCATGCGAGCGGGGACACAAGAGACCCAGTACTTC.